This TCR beta chain was recovered during a study of T-cell reconstitution after alpha-beta-depleted transplantation in children. Broader study findings: Most T-cell counts and diversity one year after the transplant came from T cells that were newly produced. Surviving recipient T cells and thymic progenitors produced the high day-60 TCRbeta diversity seen in some patients. Expanded graft clones, several hundred of them, were reportedly the source of alpha-beta T cells about two months after transplant.

Researchers prepared the TCRbeta library using unique molecular identifiers, the study reports. TCRdb re-derived calls from the PCR reads in MiXCR, one entry per CDR3 protein. The data show about 460,000 distinct CDR3 sequences, more than 9% seen once. Concerning this clonotype: The target antigen is unknown.

Germline V gives CDR1 DFQATT, CDR2 SNEGSKA (reference sequence). The CDR3 covers 13 residues. The V end lost 7 bases, the J end lost 0 bases, and 12 bases lay between the germline ends. The source material was PBMCs, sampled before TCRalphabeta/CD19-depleted stem cell transplant. The origin of this receptor is a child aged 2 to 15 with inherited bone marrow failure, due to receive a stem cell transplant. This sequence joins TRBV20-1 and TRBJ2-5; possibly TRBD2 for D (6 bases). The CDR3 loop reads CSGGTPNQETQYF. Written as DNA, the CDR3 is TGCAGTGGGGGGACTCCTAACCAAGAGACCCAGTACTTC.